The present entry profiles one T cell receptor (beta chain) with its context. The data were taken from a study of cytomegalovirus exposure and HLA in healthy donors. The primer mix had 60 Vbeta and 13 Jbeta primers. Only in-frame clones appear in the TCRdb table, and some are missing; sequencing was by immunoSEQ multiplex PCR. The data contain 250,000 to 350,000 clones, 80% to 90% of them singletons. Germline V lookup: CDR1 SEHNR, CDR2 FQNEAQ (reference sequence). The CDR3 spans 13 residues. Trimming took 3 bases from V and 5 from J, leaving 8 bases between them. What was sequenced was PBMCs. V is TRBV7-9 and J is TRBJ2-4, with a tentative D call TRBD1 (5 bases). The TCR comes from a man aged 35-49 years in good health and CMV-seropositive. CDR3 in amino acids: CASSFPRENIQYF. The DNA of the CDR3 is TGTGCCAGCAGCTTCCCCAGGGAAAACATTCAGTACTTC. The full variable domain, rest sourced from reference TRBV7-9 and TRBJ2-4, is DTGVSQNPRHKITKRGQNVTFRCDPISEHNRLYWYRQTLGQGPEFLTYFQNEAQLEKSRLLSDRFSAERPKGSFSTLEIQRTEQGDSAMYLCASSFPRENIQYFGAGTRLSVL.